A single sample gave rise to the 27 T cell receptor beta chains below, sequenced in a study of patients and donors after allogeneic stem cell transplantation. Using its own MiXCR run on the RT-PCR reads, TCRdb lists one record per CDR3 protein. Of about 70,000 distinct CDR3 sequences listed, approximately 25% are singletons. The sequencing sample was made of blood, either unsorted or a sorted T cell fraction (not recorded which). The receptors here all came from a human donor who was either an allogeneic HSCT recipient or a stem cell or donor lymphocyte infusion donor (not recorded which). It is not recorded whose cells these are; they may come from a transplant donor.

The rearrangement joins TRBV12-3 or TRBV12-4 to TRBJ1-3, with TRBD1 as a possible D gene (5 bases). V lost 3 bases to trimming and J lost 4 bases, with 10 bases between them. The CDR3 spans 14 residues. The CDR3 nucleotides are TGTGCCAGCAGTTTCGCAGGGAGCGGAAACACCATATATTTT. It yields the protein CASSFAGSGNTIYF.

This clonotype has a count of ten or more. The chain employs TRBV12-3 or TRBV12-4 and TRBJ1-1; no clear D gene. Deletions cut 7 bases from V and 3 bases from J, with 12 bases between. The CDR3 totals 13 residues. The CDR3 DNA is TGTGCCAGCACCCACTCCTTTGACACTGAAGCTTTCTTT. This translates into CASTHSFDTEAFF.

This clonotype was counted between two and nine times. The CDR3 is CASKIGQGNTEAFF. The CDR3 DNA sequence: TGTGCCAGCAAAATTGGACAGGGGAACACTGAAGCTTTCTTT. The chain carries TRBV2 and TRBJ1-1; 8 bases fit TRBD1. Losses at the gene ends were 7 bases for V and 1 base for J; bases not matched to a gene: 5. This CDR3 comprises 14 residues. Germline CDR1 is SNHLY and CDR2 is FYNNEI.

In its sample, this clonotype was seen a few times. The chain is built from TRBV7-2 and TRBJ2-3; D possibly uses TRBD1 or TRBD2 (5 bases each). From germline, CDR1 is SGHTA and CDR2 FQGNSA. The CDR3 is made up of 14 amino acids. V was trimmed by 1 base and J by 6 bases, leaving 11 bases between them. Written as DNA, the CDR3 is TGTGCCAGCAGCTTAGGAGGGGCGGTGGATACGCAGTATTTT. As protein: CASSLGGAVDTQYF.

CDR3 residues: CATSTTRKNIQYF. CDR3 DNA: TGTGCCACCTCAACGACAAGAAAAAACATTCAGTACTTC. The chain uses TRBV27 and TRBJ2-4; D gene ambiguous. This CDR3 is built from 13 residues. CDR1 and CDR2 (germline): MNHEY, SMNVEV (reference sequence). Between the trimmed V and J ends, which lost 10 bases and 4 bases, there was a span of 14 bases.

The CDR3 nucleotides are TGTGCCAGCAGTTACTCCCTGGAGCGGGAGGGGAACACCGGGGAGCTGTTTTTT. Its protein is CASSYSLEREGNTGELFF. The chain links TRBV6-2 or TRBV6-3 to TRBJ2-2; TRBD2 aligns across 10 bases. This CDR3 has 18 amino acids. Per germline, CDR1 MNHEY and CDR2 SVGEGT. V trimming: 0 bases; J trimming: 1 base; junction bases outside the gene matches: 5.

V is TRBV6-2 or TRBV6-3 and J is TRBJ1-5; TRBD1 matches 7 bases. The trim removed 7 bases at V and 1 base at J, leaving 1 base unmatched. The CDR3 extends over 13 amino acids. In germline, CDR1 is MNHEY, CDR2 SVGEGT. CDR3 DNA sequence: TGTGCCAGCACCAGGGGGAGCAATCAGCCCCAGCATTTT. Translating gives CASTRGSNQPQHF.

V and J are TRBV5-1 and TRBJ1-1; D is possibly TRBD1 (6 bases). V was clipped by 0 bases and J by 6 bases, with 12 bases between them. CDR3 size: 14 residues. Germline values: CDR1 SGHRS, CDR2 YFSETQ. The CDR3 protein is CASSLATGMAEAFF. CDR3 nucleotides: TGCGCCAGCAGCTTGGCTACAGGGATGGCTGAAGCTTTCTTT.

A few counts support this clonotype. The V and J genes are TRBV7-2 and TRBJ2-3; no reliable D call. Trimming pared 2 bases from V and 5 bases from J, leaving 14 bases between. Germline lookup yields CDR1 SGHTA and CDR2 FQGNSA. There are 15 residues in the CDR3. DNA of the CDR3: TGTGCCAGCAGCTTATGGCTCTCGGGTGGAGATACGCAGTATTTT. Translating gives CASSLWLSGGDTQYF. The full variable domain, rest sourced from reference TRBV7-2 and TRBJ2-3, is GAGVSQSPSNKVTEKGKDVELRCDPISGHTALYWYRQSLGQGLEFLIYFQGNSAPDKSGLPSDRFSAERTGGSVSTLTIQRTQQEDSAVYLCASSLWLSGGDTQYFGPGTRLTVL.

A single count supports this clonotype. A single base separates this from a much larger clone, so it may be a read error. The CDR3 end shows no conserved phenylalanine or tryptophan, and so a read error is likely. The rearrangement uses TRBV6-6 and TRBJ2-1, with a weak D call TRBD2 (6 bases). Trimming stripped 5 bases from V and 6 bases from J, with 11 bases between. This CDR3 region has 13 residues. Germline lookup yields CDR1 MNHNY and CDR2 SVGAGI (reference sequence). CDR3 protein: CASSGMGGNEQFY. CDR3 coding DNA: TGTGCCAGCAGTGGAATGGGAGGCAATGAGCAGTTCTAC.

This clonotype has at least ten counts. The chain couples TRBV28 to TRBJ1-2; unclear D gene. Trimming removed 7 bases from V and 2 bases from J, with 14 bases in between. The germline V gene encodes CDR1 MDHEN and CDR2 SYDVKM. The CDR3 loop spans 14 amino acids. The CDR3 DNA reads as TGTGCCAGCAAGAATTTTACCAACAACTATGGCTACACCTTC. Amino acids: CASKNFTNNYGYTF.

This clonotype was found a few times. The chain combines TRBV4-1 with TRBJ1-3; tentatively, D is TRBD1 (6 bases). The V and J ends lost 1 base and 7 bases respectively, with 14 bases between them. CDR3 length: 15 amino acids. Per the germline V gene, CDR1 is MGHRA and CDR2 is YSYEKL. In DNA form, the CDR3 reads TGCGCCAGCAGCCAAGTAGCGGGGGCAGGGAACACCATATATTTT. Amino acids: CASSQVAGAGNTIYF.

The CDR3 DNA reads TGCGCCAGTTTGCTAGCACCTGGGGCCAACGTCCTGACTTTC. This gives the protein CASLLAPGANVLTF. V usage is TRBV5-1 and J usage is TRBJ2-6; TRBD2 is a possible D gene (5 bases). V gave up 8 bases and J gave up 2 bases, with 11 bases separating them. The CDR3 runs 14 residues. CDR1 and CDR2 from the germline V gene are SGHRS and YFSETQ.

This clonotype appeared a few times. The chain uses TRBV5-1 and TRBJ2-4; 10 bases are shared with TRBD1. CDR3 length equals 17 residues. Trimming took 4 bases from V and 0 from J; bases not matched to a gene: 7. Per germline, CDR1 SGHRS and CDR2 YFSETQ. CDR3 nucleotides: TGCGCCAGCAGCCCCGACAGGGGGCAAGGAGCCAAAAACATTCAGTACTTC. This translates into CASSPDRGQGAKNIQYF.

The V and J genes are TRBV28 and TRBJ2-2; D is ambiguous. Germline values: CDR1 MDHEN, CDR2 SYDVKM. Trimming stripped 2 bases from V and 4 bases from J, with 11 bases between. This CDR3 has 15 amino acids. The CDR3 DNA reads TGTGCCAGCAGTTTAAAAAGGCGGAGCACCGGGGAGCTGTTTTTT. This translates into CASSLKRRSTGELFF.

CDR3 nucleotides: TGCGCCAGCAGCCAAGATTATATGGGAACTGAAGCTTTCTTT. Translation gives CASSQDYMGTEAFF. The chain carries TRBV4-3 and TRBJ1-1; D remains unclear. The CDR3 is 14 amino acids. Looked up from germline, CDR1 is LGHNA and CDR2 is YSLEER. Trimming took 0 bases from V and 5 from J, leaving 10 bases between them.

The table lists this clonotype with a few counts. V is TRBV4-2 and J is TRBJ2-1; D may be TRBD2 (6 bases). CDR1 LGHNA and CDR2 YNFKEQ come from the germline V gene. V was pared by 0 bases and J by 9 bases, with 15 bases between. The CDR3 covers 15 residues. In nucleotides, the CDR3 is TGTGCCAGCAGCCAAGATGGTAGCGGTTTCACTGAGCAGTTCTTC. Protein product: CASSQDGSGFTEQFF.

This chain joins TRBV12-3 or TRBV12-4 and TRBJ1-4, with 7 bases matching TRBD1. Trimming took 5 bases from V and 8 from J; bases not matched to a gene: 8. The CDR3 consists of 14 residues. The CDR3 spells CASSPPTGSEKLFF. CDR3 in DNA: TGTGCCAGCAGTCCCCCGACAGGGTCCGAAAAACTGTTTTTT.

This clonotype occurred once. The rearrangement links TRBV4-2 to TRBJ2-7; D remains unclear. Germline V CDR1 and CDR2: LGHNA, YNFKEQ. With 0 bases removed from V and 1 base from J, the gap between germline ends came to 13 bases. CDR3 length: 16 residues. In nucleotides, the CDR3 is TGTGCCAGCAGCCAAGAGGAAGGGTCTCGATCCTACGAGCAGTACTTC. Amino acid sequence: CASSQEEGSRSYEQYF.

The chain uses TRBV11-1 and TRBJ1-2, with TRBD1 matching over 10 bases. The CDR3 covers 15 residues. Germline lookup yields CDR1 SGHAT and CDR2 FQDESV (reference sequence). The V segment lost 4 bases and the J segment 4 bases; nucleotides outside the gene matches: 6. DNA for the CDR3: TGTGCCAGCAGCTCCAGACAGGGGGCCACCTATGGCTACACCTTC. Protein sequence: CASSSRQGATYGYTF.

This clonotype showed up just a few times. The chain is built from TRBV27 and TRBJ1-2; 11 bases match TRBD1. Germline trimming cut 2 bases from V and 3 bases from J; bases unmatched to any gene: 2. The CDR3 consists of 15 residues. CDR1 is MNHEY, CDR2 SMNVEV, per germline (reference sequence). The CDR3 loop is CASSLGTGGDYGYTF. The CDR3 nucleotides read TGTGCCAGCAGTTTAGGGACAGGGGGGGACTATGGCTACACCTTC.

In nucleotides, the CDR3 is TGCGCCAGCAGCCAAACCTCGGCGAAGGGGGGATCCAAAAACATTCAGTACTTC. Translation: CASSQTSAKGGSKNIQYF. The chain recombines TRBV4-1 with TRBJ2-4, with D perhaps TRBD1 or TRBD2 (6 bases each). Germline CDR1 MGHRA, CDR2 YSYEKL. Trimming left V 2 bases short and J 2 bases short, with 19 bases between. There are 18 residues in the CDR3.

This clonotype has just a few counts. This chain uses TRBV2 with TRBJ1-5; maybe TRBD1 (6 bases). Trimming pared 6 bases from V and 4 bases from J, leaving 16 bases between. The CDR3 runs to 15 residues. From germline, CDR1 is SNHLY and CDR2 FYNNEI. The CDR3 DNA reads TGTGCCAGCAGCCCAACTAGGCAGGGGAATCAGCCCCAGCATTTT. It yields the protein CASSPTRQGNQPQHF.

This chain connects TRBV24-1 to TRBJ1-5; 7 nucleotides align to TRBD1. CDR1 KGHDR and CDR2 SFDVKD come from the germline V gene. Unmatched junction bases numbered 3, after V lost 5 bases and J lost 3 bases. The length of the CDR3 is 14 residues. The CDR3 sequence: CATSGTGTNQPQHF. CDR3 DNA sequence: TGTGCCACCAGTGGGACAGGCACCAATCAGCCCCAGCATTTT.

The rearrangement uses TRBV5-1 and TRBJ1-2; D not certain. The V gene's germline CDR1 is SGHRS and CDR2 YFSETQ. The CDR3 is 16 amino acids. Trimming removed 4 bases at V and 4 bases at J, with 20 bases between. CDR3 in amino acids: CASSPMGWSGPYGYTF. In DNA form, the CDR3 reads TGCGCCAGCAGCCCTATGGGGTGGTCAGGCCCCTATGGCTACACCTTC.

This clonotype was recorded a few times. The V call is TRBV7-6, the J call TRBJ2-5; TRBD2 matches at 9 bases. Germline CDR1 is SGHVS and CDR2 is FNYEAQ. The ends lost 4 bases at V and 1 base at J; junction bases unmatched: 1. This CDR3 is 14 amino acids long. CDR3 residues: CASSYSGGQETQYF. Written as DNA, the CDR3 is TGTGCCAGCAGCTATAGCGGGGGCCAAGAGACCCAGTACTTC.

This clonotype was seen more than once but under ten times. The rearrangement uses TRBV14 and TRBJ2-3; D tentatively reads TRBD1 or TRBD2 (6 bases each). Between the trimmed V and J ends, which lost 1 base and 4 bases, there was a span of 15 bases. Per germline, CDR1 SGHDN and CDR2 FVKESK. The length of the CDR3 is 16 residues. The CDR3 protein is CASSQGLRGGADTQYF. The DNA of the CDR3 is TGTGCCAGCAGCCAAGGACTCAGGGGAGGAGCAGATACGCAGTATTTT.